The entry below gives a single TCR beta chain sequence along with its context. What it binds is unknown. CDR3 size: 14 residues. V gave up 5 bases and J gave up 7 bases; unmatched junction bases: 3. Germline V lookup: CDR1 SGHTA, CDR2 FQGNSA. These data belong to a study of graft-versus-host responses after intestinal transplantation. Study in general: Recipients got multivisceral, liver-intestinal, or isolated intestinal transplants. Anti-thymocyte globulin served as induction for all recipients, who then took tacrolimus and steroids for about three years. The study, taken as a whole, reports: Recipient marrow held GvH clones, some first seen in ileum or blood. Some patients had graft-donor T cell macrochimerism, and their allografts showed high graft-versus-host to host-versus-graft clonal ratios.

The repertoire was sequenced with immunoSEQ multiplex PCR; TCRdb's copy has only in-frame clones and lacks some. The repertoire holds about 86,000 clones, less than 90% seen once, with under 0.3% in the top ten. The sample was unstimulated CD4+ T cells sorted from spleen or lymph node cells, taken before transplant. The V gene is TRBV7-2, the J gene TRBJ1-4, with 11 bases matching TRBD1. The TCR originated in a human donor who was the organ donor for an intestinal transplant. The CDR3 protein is CASSEDRGREKLFF. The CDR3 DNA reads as TGTGCCAGCAGCGAGGACAGGGGGCGTGAAAAACTGTTTTTT.